This T cell receptor beta chain stems from a study of beta chain features in type 1 diabetes. Broader study findings: Comparison showed that naive, central memory and Treg TCRB repertoires appeared more similar among patients than among healthy donors. Researchers report that Type 1 diabetes patients had moderately but significantly shorter TCRB CDR3s across all four CD4+ subsets.

Expressed TCRB transcripts were sequenced after all isolated RNA was converted to cDNA. Sequencing used immunoSEQ multiplex PCR; TCRdb keeps in-frame clones, though not all of them. This table has roughly 150,000 clones, about 9% appearing once. The germline CDR1 and CDR2 sequences are LNHNV and YYDKDF (reference sequence). This CDR3 has 11 residues. V lost 9 bases to trimming and J lost 3 bases; unmatched junction nucleotides: 2. As concerns this clone: Its antigen is as yet unknown.

V and J are TRBV15 and TRBJ2-7; 7 bases match TRBD1. Material for sequencing was central memory CD4+ T cells from blood. This sequence was found in a woman in her late teens or twenties with type 1 diabetes. The CDR3, as DNA: TGTGCCACGGCAGGGGGCTACGAGCAGTACTTC. This gives the protein CATAGGYEQYF.